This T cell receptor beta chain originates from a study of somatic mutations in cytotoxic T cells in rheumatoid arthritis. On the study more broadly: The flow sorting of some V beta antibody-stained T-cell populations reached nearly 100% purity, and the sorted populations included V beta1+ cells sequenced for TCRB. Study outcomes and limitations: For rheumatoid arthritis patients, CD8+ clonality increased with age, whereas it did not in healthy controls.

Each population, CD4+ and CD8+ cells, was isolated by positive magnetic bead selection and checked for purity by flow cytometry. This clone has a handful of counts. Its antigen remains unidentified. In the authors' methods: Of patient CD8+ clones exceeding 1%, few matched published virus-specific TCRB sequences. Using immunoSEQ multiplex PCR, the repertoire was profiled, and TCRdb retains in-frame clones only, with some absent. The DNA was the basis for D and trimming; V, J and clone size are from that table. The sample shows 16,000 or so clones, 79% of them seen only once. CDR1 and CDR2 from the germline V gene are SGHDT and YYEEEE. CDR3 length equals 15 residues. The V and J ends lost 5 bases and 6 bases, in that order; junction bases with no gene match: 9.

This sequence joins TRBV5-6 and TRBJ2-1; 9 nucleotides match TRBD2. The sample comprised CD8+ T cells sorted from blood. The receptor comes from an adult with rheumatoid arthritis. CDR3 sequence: CASSKLPGLANEQFF. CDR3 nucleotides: TGTGCCAGCAGTAAGTTGCCGGGACTAGCCAATGAGCAGTTCTTC.